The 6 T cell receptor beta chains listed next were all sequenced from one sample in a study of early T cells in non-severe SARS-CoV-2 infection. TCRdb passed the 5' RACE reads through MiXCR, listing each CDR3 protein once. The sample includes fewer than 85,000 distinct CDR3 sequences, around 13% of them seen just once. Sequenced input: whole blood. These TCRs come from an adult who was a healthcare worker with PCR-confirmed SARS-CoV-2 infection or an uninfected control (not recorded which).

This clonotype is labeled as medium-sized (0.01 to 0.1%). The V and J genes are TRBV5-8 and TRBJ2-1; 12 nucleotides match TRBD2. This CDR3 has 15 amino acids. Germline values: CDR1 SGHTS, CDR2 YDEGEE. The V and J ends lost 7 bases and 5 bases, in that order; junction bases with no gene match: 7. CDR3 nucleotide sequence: TGTGCCAGCCGCAGTAGACTAGCGGGGGACAATGAGCAGTTCTTC. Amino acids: CASRSRLAGDNEQFF.

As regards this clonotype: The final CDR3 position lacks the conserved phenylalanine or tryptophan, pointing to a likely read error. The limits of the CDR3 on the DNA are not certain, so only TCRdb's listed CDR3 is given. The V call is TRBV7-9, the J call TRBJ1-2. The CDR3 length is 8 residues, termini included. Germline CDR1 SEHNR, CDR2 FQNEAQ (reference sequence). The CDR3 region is CASSLLGD.

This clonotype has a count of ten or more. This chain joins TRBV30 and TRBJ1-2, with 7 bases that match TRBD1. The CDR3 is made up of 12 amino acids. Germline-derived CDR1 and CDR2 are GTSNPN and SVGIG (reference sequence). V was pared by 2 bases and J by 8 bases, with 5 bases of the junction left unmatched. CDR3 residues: CAWSRQGGGYTF. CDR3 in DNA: TGTGCCTGGAGTAGACAGGGCGGAGGCTACACCTTC.

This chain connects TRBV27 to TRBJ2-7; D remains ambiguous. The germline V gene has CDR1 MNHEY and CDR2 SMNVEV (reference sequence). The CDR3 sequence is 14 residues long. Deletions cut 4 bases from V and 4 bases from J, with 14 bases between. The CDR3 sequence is CASSYGPRSYEQYF. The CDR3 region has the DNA TGTGCCAGCAGTTACGGCCCGAGATCTTACGAGCAGTACTTC.

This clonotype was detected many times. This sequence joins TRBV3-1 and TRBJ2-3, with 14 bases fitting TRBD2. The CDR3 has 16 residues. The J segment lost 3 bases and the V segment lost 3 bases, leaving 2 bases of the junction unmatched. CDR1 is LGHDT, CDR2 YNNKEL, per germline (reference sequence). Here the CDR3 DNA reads TGTGCCAGCAGCCACGGACTAGCGGGGGGAACAGATACGCAGTATTTT. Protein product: CASSHGLAGGTDTQYF.

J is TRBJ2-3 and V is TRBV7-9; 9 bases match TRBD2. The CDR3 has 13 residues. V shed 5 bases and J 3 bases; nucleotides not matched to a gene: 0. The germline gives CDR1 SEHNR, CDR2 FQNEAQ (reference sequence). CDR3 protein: CASSAGGTDTQYF. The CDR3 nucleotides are TGTGCCAGCAGCGCGGGAGGGACAGATACGCAGTATTTT.